The 19 T cell receptor beta chains below come from one sample, sequenced in a study of blood T cells in healthy people across ages. The second PCR ran roughly 7 to 12 cycles with a sample-barcoded 5' primer and J-beta primers. TCRdb redid the calling of the 5' RACE reads with MiXCR, one entry per CDR3 protein. The sample holds fewer than 1 million distinct CDR3 sequences, under 55% seen once. The sequencing input was blood. Receptors originate from a man in his 60s in good health.

At least ten counts were recorded for this clonotype. J is TRBJ1-4 and V is TRBV28; D is unclear. With 8 bases removed from V and 4 bases from J, the gap between germline ends came to 11 bases. This CDR3 is 13 amino acids long. Germline V lookup: CDR1 MDHEN, CDR2 SYDVKM. The CDR3 sequence: CASGRTINEKLFF. In DNA, the CDR3 is TGTGCCAGCGGACGAACAATTAATGAAAAACTGTTTTTT.

The chain links TRBV27 to TRBJ2-1, with D possibly TRBD1 on 6 matching bases. The CDR3 runs to 16 residues. V lost 5 bases to trimming and J lost 0 bases, with 14 bases between them. The germline V gene encodes CDR1 MNHEY and CDR2 SMNVEV (reference sequence). CDR3 in amino acids: CASSRQGTSSYNEQFF. The CDR3 DNA follows: TGTGCCAGCAGTCGCCAGGGGACGAGCTCCTACAATGAGCAGTTCTTC.

CDR3 DNA: TGTGCCAGCAGTTCCGGCGGGTATTCCACAGATACGCAGTATTTT. Translated, it gives CASSSGGYSTDTQYF. The rearrangement links TRBV12-3 or TRBV12-4 to TRBJ2-3, with a possible D match to TRBD2 (5 bases). CDR3 length: 15 amino acids. V lost 4 bases, J lost 2 bases, and 13 bases lay in between.

J is TRBJ2-3 and V is TRBV20-1; D perhaps matches TRBD2 (5 bases). The CDR3 spans 12 residues. Germline V gene sequence: CDR1 DFQATT, CDR2 SNEGSKA (reference sequence). The V end was cut by 5 bases, the J end by 5 bases, with 11 bases between. The CDR3 nucleotides read TGCAGTGCTGACGGGGTTAAAGATACGCAGTATTTT. Residues: CSADGVKDTQYF.

This clonotype was seen a single time. The rearrangement uses TRBV6-5 and TRBJ1-2; 8 positions match TRBD1. The CDR3 runs 14 residues. Germline V gives CDR1 MNHEY, CDR2 SVGAGI. The ends lost 2 bases at V and 8 bases at J; junction bases unmatched: 7. The CDR3: CASSYKAGGKGYTF. CDR3 DNA: TGTGCCAGCAGTTACAAAGCAGGGGGCAAGGGCTACACCTTC.

This sequence joins TRBV27 and TRBJ2-4; 7 bases are a match to TRBD2. V lost 4 bases and J lost 13; bases outside the gene matches: 7. CDR3 length equals 12 residues. Germline CDR1 and CDR2: MNHEY and SMNVEV (reference sequence). The CDR3 region is CASSSEGREQYF. DNA for the CDR3: TGTGCCAGCAGTTCTGAGGGGAGGGAGCAGTACTTC.

The chain couples TRBV20-1 to TRBJ1-1; 8 nucleotides align to TRBD1. This CDR3 spans 14 amino acids. CDR1 and CDR2 from the germline V gene are DFQATT and SNEGSKA (reference sequence). Trimming removed 6 bases from V and 2 bases from J; junction bases left unmatched: 8. The chain's CDR3 is CSAKQGAGNTEAFF. The CDR3 nucleotides are TGCAGTGCGAAGCAGGGGGCAGGAAACACTGAAGCTTTCTTT.

At least ten counts were recorded for this clonotype. The J gene is TRBJ2-5, the V gene TRBV3-1; perhaps TRBD1 as D (6 bases). CDR1 is LGHDT, CDR2 YNNKEL, per germline (reference sequence). Trimming took 4 bases from V and 4 from J, leaving 13 bases between them. This CDR3 spans 14 amino acids. This chain's CDR3 is CASSPTTGSETQYF. The CDR3 region has the DNA TGTGCCAGCAGCCCGACTACAGGGTCAGAGACCCAGTACTTC.

Concerning this clonotype: A read error is possible here, since a much larger clone lies one base away. The chain recombines TRBV9 with TRBJ2-3, with D possibly being TRBD1 (6 bases). The CDR3 has 16 amino acids. Germline CDR1 and CDR2: SGDLS and YYNGEE. V was cut by 0 bases and J by 7 bases, with 18 bases left in between. The CDR3 coding sequence is TGTGCCAGCAGCGTAGAGACCCAGGGGCGCTTGAATACGCAGTATTTT. Translated, it gives CASSVETQGRLNTQYF.

This clonotype was recorded many times. V and J are TRBV20-1 and TRBJ2-7; D is perhaps TRBD1 (6 bases). Per germline, CDR1 DFQATT and CDR2 SNEGSKA (reference sequence). Trimming cost V 4 bases and J 3 bases, with 10 bases left between them. The CDR3 is made up of 12 amino acids. The DNA for the CDR3 is TGCAGTGCTACAGGGGATGGCTACGAGCAGTACTTC. It translates to CSATGDGYEQYF.

This clonotype was detected only a few times. The chain joins TRBV12-3 or TRBV12-4 to TRBJ2-5; 15 bases map to TRBD2. Trimming took 5 bases from V and 6 from J; bases not matched to a gene: 4. The CDR3 has 15 amino acids. This chain's CDR3 is CASSGGTSGGKTQYF. The CDR3 coding sequence is TGTGCCAGCAGTGGCGGGACTAGCGGGGGGAAGACCCAGTACTTC.

This clonotype appeared a few times. This chain joins TRBV7-2 and TRBJ1-2, with D uncertain. The V end lost 4 bases, the J end lost 6 bases, and 9 bases lay between the germline ends. Germline V gene sequence: CDR1 SGHTA, CDR2 FQGNSA. The CDR3 contains 12 residues. The CDR3 DNA is TGTGCCAGCAGCTCAAACACGGATGGCTACACCTTC. Residues: CASSSNTDGYTF.

The chain combines TRBV5-4 with TRBJ2-3; D tentatively fits TRBD1 or TRBD2 (6 bases each). CDR3 length: 15 amino acids. Trimming took off 1 base at V and 5 bases at J, with 14 bases between the two ends. Germline loops: CDR1 SGHNT, CDR2 YYREEE (reference sequence). DNA of the CDR3: TGTGCCAGCAGCTTGTCGGGGGCCGGGGGAGATACGCAGTATTTT. Amino acids: CASSLSGAGGDTQYF.

In its sample, this clonotype was seen a few times. The chain has TRBV7-8 and TRBJ1-4; D ambiguous. The CDR3 sequence is 15 residues long. Germline V gene sequence: CDR1 SGHVS, CDR2 FQNEAQ. The V and J ends lost 6 bases and 5 bases respectively, with 16 bases between them. The CDR3 bases are TGTGCCAGCAGACCGTATGGGGAAAAGAATGAAAAACTGTTTTTT. It translates to CASRPYGEKNEKLFF.

The chain recombines TRBV9 with TRBJ1-1; perhaps TRBD1 as D (5 bases). Germline V lookup: CDR1 SGDLS, CDR2 YYNGEE. V lost 0 bases and J 6 bases, leaving 15 bases between the germline ends. The CDR3 covers 15 residues. The CDR3 DNA is TGTGCCAGCAGCGTAGTTTGGGGGGGGACCGCTGAAGCTTTCTTT. This codes for CASSVVWGGTAEAFF.

There are a few counts of this clonotype. The chain's CDR3 is CASSDAFRGGAQFF. The CDR3 coding sequence is TGTGCCAGCAGTGACGCTTTTCGGGGGGGGGCGCAGTTCTTC. The rearrangement links TRBV6-4 to TRBJ2-1, with 8 bases identical to TRBD2. The CDR3 is made up of 14 amino acids. J gave up 12 bases and V 2 bases, and 9 bases lay outside the gene matches. Germline assignment: CDR1 MRHNA and CDR2 SNTAGT.

V is TRBV7-9 and J is TRBJ2-7; 9 bases match TRBD1. The CDR3 spans 15 residues. V gave up 6 bases and J gave up 1 base; unmatched junction bases: 7. The germline CDR1 and CDR2 sequences are SEHNR and FQNEAQ (reference sequence). This CDR3 is CASRKGTGNSYEQYF. The DNA for the CDR3 is TGTGCCAGCAGGAAGGGGACAGGGAATTCCTACGAGCAGTACTTC.

The rearrangement links TRBV9 to TRBJ2-5; D possibly corresponds to TRBD2 (6 bases). This CDR3 contains 16 residues. V shed 0 bases and J shed 1 base, with 13 bases lying between them. Germline V gene sequence: CDR1 SGDLS, CDR2 YYNGEE. The CDR3 DNA follows: TGTGCCAGCAGCGTAGGGACTAATGGCCCCCAAGAGACCCAGTACTTC. It encodes CASSVGTNGPQETQYF.

The gene calls are TRBV7-8 and TRBJ1-2, with no clear D. Per germline, CDR1 SGHVS and CDR2 FQNEAQ. V lost 5 bases, J lost 2 bases, and 9 bases lay in between. This CDR3 spans 13 amino acids. The CDR3 loop reads CASSLLGNYGYTF. The CDR3 DNA is TGTGCCAGCAGCCTCCTAGGAAACTATGGCTACACCTTC.